This entry is about one T cell receptor (beta chain). Its antigen is unknown. The data belong to a study of Tregs in tolerant kidney transplant recipients. Study findings and constraints: Expanding Tregs on activated donor B cells appeared to best identify donor-specific TCRbeta clones. Validation in larger populations is needed because few patients were studied.

Germline V CDR1 and CDR2: SGHTA, FQGNSA. The CDR3 is 18 amino acids. Unmatched junction bases numbered 10, after V lost 2 bases and J lost 3 bases. Repertoires were generated with immunoSEQ multiplex PCR, while TCRdb's copy carries only in-frame clones and drops some. The sample holds about 16,000 clones, roughly 58% seen once. This sequence was found in a human donor in good health. This sequence joins TRBV7-2 and TRBJ2-3; TRBD2 matches 11 bases. Sequenced: Tregs from blood cultured with allogeneic cells. CDR3 nucleotides: TGTGCCAGCAGCTTAAAGCGGCTAGCGGGAGGTAGGACAGATACGCAGTATTTT. Translating gives CASSLKRLAGGRTDTQYF.